Listed below are T cell receptor beta chains from one sample, sequenced in a study of shared clonotypes between healthy human individuals. Assay: immunoSEQ multiplex PCR; the TCRdb copy retains only in-frame clones and omits some. The sample carries millions of clones, around 90% recorded once. Sample: naive CD4+ T cells sorted from blood. The receptors come from a man aged 18 to 29 in good health. Both conserved end residues are part of each CDR3. The order of the fields is clone size, J gene, D gene, V gene, CDR3 DNA, CDR3 protein. The D gene is left open where the match is weak. A clone size is listed for some rows: how often the clone was seen (once, few, many), or a class if it is expanded.

size: NA; J: TRBJ2-1; D: TRBD2; V: TRBV6-5; DNA: TGTGCCAGCAGACGGGGACTAGCGGACCGTAATGAGCAGTTCTTC; CDR3: CASRRGLADRNEQFF
size: NA; J: TRBJ2-3; D: NA; V: TRBV10-3; DNA: TGTGCCATCAAAGGCAGTACAGATACGCAGTATTTT; CDR3: CAIKGSTDTQYF
size: NA; J: TRBJ2-3; D: NA; V: TRBV19; DNA: TGTGCCAGTAGTATAGATTCGGCCCTGATCGCGCAGTATTTT; CDR3: CASSIDSALIAQYF
size: NA; J: TRBJ2-7; D: NA; V: TRBV6-6; DNA: TGTGCCAGCAGTTACGGGACTTCCTACGGGCAGTACTTC; CDR3: CASSYGTSYGQYF
size: NA; J: TRBJ1-1; D: NA; V: TRBV5-1; DNA: TGCGCCAGCAGCGCAACCCCACCACTCGACACTGAAGCTTTCTTT; CDR3: CASSATPPLDTEAFF
size: NA; J: TRBJ1-1; D: NA; V: TRBV7-9; DNA: TGTGCCAGCAGCTTAGAAAGCTGGGGACCCCCGAACACTGAAGCTTTCTTT; CDR3: CASSLESWGPPNTEAFF
size: NA; J: TRBJ2-7; D: TRBD1; V: TRBV28; DNA: TGTGCCAGCAGTTCTACAGGGACAGGTCCTTACGAGCAGTACTTC; CDR3: CASSSTGTGPYEQYF
size: NA; J: TRBJ1-2; D: NA; V: TRBV10-3; DNA: TGTGCCATCAGTGAGTCGCCCAGGGTAGACTATGGCTACACCTTC; CDR3: CAISESPRVDYGYTF
size: NA; J: TRBJ1-6; D: NA; V: TRBV28; DNA: TGTGCCAGCAGTTCGCTACAGGGCTTACGGGGTCCACCCCTCCACTTT; CDR3: CASSSLQGLRGPPLHF
size: NA; J: TRBJ1-5; D: TRBD1; V: TRBV9; DNA: TGTGCCAGCAGCACGTCACAGGGGGGAGAGCCCCAGCATTTT; CDR3: CASSTSQGGEPQHF
size: NA; J: TRBJ1-4; D: NA; V: TRBV4-1; DNA: TGCGCCAGCACACCGGGCAGGGAGGTCGGAAATGAAAAACTGTTTTTT; CDR3: CASTPGREVGNEKLFF
size: once; J: TRBJ2-7; D: NA; V: TRBV5-1; DNA: TGCGCCAGCAGCTTGAGGCCCCCGGGAGAATCTTACGAGCAGTACTTC; CDR3: CASSLRPPGESYEQYF
size: once; J: TRBJ2-7; D: TRBD1; V: TRBV10-3; DNA: TGTGCCATCAGTGCGGACAGGACCTCCTACGAGCAGTACTTC; CDR3: CAISADRTSYEQYF
size: NA; J: TRBJ2-7; D: TRBD2; V: TRBV27; DNA: TGTGCCAGCAGTTTATCGCCCCCCCGGGGGGGTTCGTACGAGCAGTATTTC; CDR3: CASSLSPPRGGSYEQYF
size: NA; J: TRBJ2-5; D: NA; V: TRBV5-8; DNA: TGTGCCAGCGGGGGGGCAGAGACCCAGTACTTC; CDR3: CASGGAETQYF
size: NA; J: TRBJ1-1; D: NA; V: TRBV5-4; DNA: TGTGCCAGCAGCTTTATTGGGGGAGGGAGGGAGGACACTGAAGCTTTCTTT; CDR3: CASSFIGGGREDTEAFF
size: NA; J: TRBJ2-1; D: NA; V: TRBV6-1; DNA: TGTGCCAGCATCCCCACTACGACCTCCTACAATGAGCAGTTCTTC; CDR3: CASIPTTTSYNEQFF
size: NA; J: TRBJ1-3; D: NA; V: TRBV30; DNA: TGTGCCTGGACTGTCGGGGTTTTGAGCTCTGGAAACACCATATATTTT; CDR3: CAWTVGVLSSGNTIYF
size: NA; J: TRBJ2-5; D: NA; V: TRBV30; DNA: TGTGCCTGGAGTCAGGGGCTTGTAGAGACCCAGTACTTC; CDR3: CAWSQGLVETQYF
size: once; J: TRBJ2-3; D: NA; V: TRBV6-4; DNA: TGTGCCAGCAGTGACTCTTCCACCACAGATACGCAGTATTTT; CDR3: CASSDSSTTDTQYF